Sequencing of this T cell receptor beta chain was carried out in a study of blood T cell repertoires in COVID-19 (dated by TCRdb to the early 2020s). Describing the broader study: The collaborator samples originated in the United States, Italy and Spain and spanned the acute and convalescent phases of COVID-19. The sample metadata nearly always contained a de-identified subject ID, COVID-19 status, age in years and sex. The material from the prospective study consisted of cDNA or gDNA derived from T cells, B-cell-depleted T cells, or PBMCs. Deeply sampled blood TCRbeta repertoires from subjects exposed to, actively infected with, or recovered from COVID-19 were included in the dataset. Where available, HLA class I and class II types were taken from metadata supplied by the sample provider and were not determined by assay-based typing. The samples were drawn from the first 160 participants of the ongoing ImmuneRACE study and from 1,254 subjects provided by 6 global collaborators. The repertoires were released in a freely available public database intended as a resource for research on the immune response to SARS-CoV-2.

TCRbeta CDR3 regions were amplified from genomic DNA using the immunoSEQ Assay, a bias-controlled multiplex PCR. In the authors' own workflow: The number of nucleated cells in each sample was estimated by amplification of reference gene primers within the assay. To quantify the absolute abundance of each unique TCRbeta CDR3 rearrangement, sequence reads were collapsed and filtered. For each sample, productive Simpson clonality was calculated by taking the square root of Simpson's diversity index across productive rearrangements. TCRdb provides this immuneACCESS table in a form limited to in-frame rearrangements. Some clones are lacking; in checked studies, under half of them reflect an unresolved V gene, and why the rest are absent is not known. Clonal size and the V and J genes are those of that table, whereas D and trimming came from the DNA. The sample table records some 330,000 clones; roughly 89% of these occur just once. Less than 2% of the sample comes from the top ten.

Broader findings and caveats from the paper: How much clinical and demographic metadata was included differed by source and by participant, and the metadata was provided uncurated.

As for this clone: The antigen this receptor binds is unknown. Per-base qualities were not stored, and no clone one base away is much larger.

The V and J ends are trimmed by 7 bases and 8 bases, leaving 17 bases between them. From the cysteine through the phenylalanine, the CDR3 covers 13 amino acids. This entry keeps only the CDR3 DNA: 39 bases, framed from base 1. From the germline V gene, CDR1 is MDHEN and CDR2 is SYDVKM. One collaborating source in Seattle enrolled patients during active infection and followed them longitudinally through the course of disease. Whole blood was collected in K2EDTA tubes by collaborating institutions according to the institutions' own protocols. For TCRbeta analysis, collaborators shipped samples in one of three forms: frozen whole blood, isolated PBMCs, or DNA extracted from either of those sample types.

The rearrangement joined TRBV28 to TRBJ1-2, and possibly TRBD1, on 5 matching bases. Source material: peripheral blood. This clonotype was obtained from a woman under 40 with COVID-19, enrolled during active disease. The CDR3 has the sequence CASKPAVWGGYTF. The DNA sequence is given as TGTGCCAGCAAGCCCGCCGTCTGGGGCGGCTACACCTTC.